The 13 T cell receptor beta chains presented below share a single source sample, sequenced in a study of a mutant IDH1 vaccine in newly diagnosed glioma. Their antigens are not known. Some clones are missing from TCRdb's copy, which holds only in-frame ones; the method was immunoSEQ multiplex PCR. Here the sample spans roughly 60,000 clones, around 84% being singletons. As for time point: week 5, during vaccination. Each dose of the vaccine consisted of 300 ug of mutant IDH1 20-mer peptide, with topical imiquimod. The specimen was PBMCs, collected from a glioma patient whose treatment included an IDH1 peptide vaccine. Receptors were obtained from a woman between 45 and 65 years old with glioma.

The rearrangement uses TRBV28 and TRBJ1-5, with D uncertain. Germline V gene lookup returns CDR1 MDHEN and CDR2 SYDVKM. The CDR3 is 12 amino acids. V was pared by 7 bases and J by 9 bases, with 13 bases between. The DNA for the CDR3 is TGTGCCAGCACTTCCGAGGTTTCGCCCCAGCATTTT. It encodes CASTSEVSPQHF.

J is TRBJ1-6 and V is TRBV6-5, with D possibly being TRBD1 (6 bases). The CDR3 loop spans 14 amino acids. Trimming removed 2 bases from V and 8 bases from J, with 10 bases in between. Germline values: CDR1 MNHEY, CDR2 SVGAGI. The CDR3 nucleotides read TGTGCCAGCAGTTACCGGACAGCCGATTCACCCCTCCACTTT. Translating it yields CASSYRTADSPLHF.

This clone has a single count. This chain joins TRBV30 and TRBJ1-3; 7 bases map to TRBD1. V lost 1 base, J lost 4 bases, and 4 bases stayed unmatched. There are 14 residues in the CDR3. In germline, CDR1 is GTSNPN, CDR2 SVGIG (reference sequence). The CDR3: CAWSATQGGNTIYF. The CDR3 DNA follows: TGTGCCTGGAGTGCGACACAGGGGGGAAACACCATATATTTT.

V gene TRBV5-5 combines with J gene TRBJ1-5; TRBD1 is a possible D gene (5 bases). Germline V gene sequence: CDR1 SGHKS, CDR2 YYEKEE (reference sequence). Trimming left V 2 bases short and J 7 bases short, with 13 bases between. This CDR3 region has 14 residues. For the CDR3, the DNA is TGTGCCAGCAGCTTTTTGGGGGGTGGGCAGCCCCAGCATTTT. Its protein is CASSFLGGGQPQHF.

This chain connects TRBV6-5 to TRBJ1-2; D gene uncertain. From germline, CDR1 is MNHEY and CDR2 SVGAGI. V shed 6 bases and J shed 0 bases, with 8 bases lying between them. This CDR3 region has 13 residues. The CDR3: CASREGPNYGYTF. For the CDR3, the DNA is TGTGCCAGCAGGGAGGGTCCTAACTATGGCTACACCTTC.

The genes are TRBV7-2 and TRBJ2-1; D not resolved. V was cut by 1 base and J by 7 bases, with 5 bases left in between. This CDR3 is 12 amino acids long. Germline CDR1 SGHTA, CDR2 FQGNSA. The CDR3 sequence is CASSLGKNEQFF. In DNA form, the CDR3 reads TGTGCCAGCAGCTTAGGGAAAAATGAGCAGTTCTTC.

The chain recombines TRBV7-7 with TRBJ2-2, with 11 bases lining up with TRBD2. From germline, CDR1 is SSHAT and CDR2 FNYEAQ (reference sequence). The CDR3 covers 15 residues. The CDR3 loop is CASGEGTSGFGELFF. Here the CDR3 DNA reads TGTGCTAGCGGCGAAGGGACTAGCGGATTTGGGGAGCTGTTTTTT.

This chain uses TRBV29-1 with TRBJ2-1; 9 bases agree with TRBD1. In germline, CDR1 is SQVTM, CDR2 ANQGSEA. This CDR3 comprises 21 residues. J lost 0 bases, V lost 7 bases, and 25 bases had no gene match. CDR3 loop: CSAVILPGQGGRLSSYNEQFF. The CDR3 nucleotides are TGCAGCGCTGTGATCTTACCGGGACAGGGAGGACGGCTAAGCTCCTACAATGAGCAGTTCTTC.

The count of this clone is one. The V and J genes are TRBV6-5 and TRBJ1-1; D is ambiguous. V gave up 0 bases and J gave up 6 bases, with 8 bases separating them. Per germline, CDR1 MNHEY and CDR2 SVGAGI. The CDR3 runs to 13 residues. As DNA, the CDR3 is TGTGCCAGCAGTTACTCGCGGGCGGCTGAAGCTTTCTTT. This codes for CASSYSRAAEAFF.

J is TRBJ1-5 and V is TRBV19; D uncertain. Trimming took off 3 bases at V and 7 bases at J, with 13 bases between the two ends. Germline V gene lookup returns CDR1 LNHDA and CDR2 SQIVND (reference sequence). CDR3 length equals 14 residues. The CDR3 coding sequence is TGTGCCAGTAGTATTTATCTGGGAGGACAGCCCCAGCATTTT. As protein: CASSIYLGGQPQHF.

The chain combines TRBV23-1 with TRBJ2-6, with D possibly matching TRBD2 (6 bases). TRBV23-1 is known as an ORF, though its function is uncertain. The CDR3 totals 19 residues. Trimming stripped 3 bases from V and 0 bases from J, with 18 bases between. CDR3 sequence: CASSHPPRDSSSGANVLTF. The CDR3 DNA sequence: TGCGCCAGCAGTCACCCCCCCCGGGACTCGAGCTCTGGGGCCAACGTCCTGACTTTC.

This rearrangement joins TRBV7-8 to TRBJ2-7, with 10 bases identical to TRBD2. The CDR3 is 15 residues long. Unmatched junction bases numbered 5, after V lost 3 bases and J lost 3 bases. From germline, CDR1 is SGHVS and CDR2 FQNEAQ. CDR3 in amino acids: CASSFSSGGNYEQYF. Written as DNA, the CDR3 is TGTGCCAGCAGCTTTTCTAGCGGGGGAAACTACGAGCAGTACTTC.

The chain uses TRBV7-8 and TRBJ1-6; D remains ambiguous. With 1 base removed from V and 9 bases from J, the gap between germline ends came to 10 bases. This CDR3 has 14 residues. Per germline, CDR1 SGHVS and CDR2 FQNEAQ. CDR3 coding DNA: TGTGCCAGCAGCTTAGTAGCAACCGGTTCACCCCTCCACTTT. Its translation is CASSLVATGSPLHF.